This record looks at one T cell receptor (beta chain) sequence and its context. Its antigen is not yet known. Nothing much larger sits one base from this clone, and base qualities are not available. Library preparation used 5' RACE. The listed sequencing device is NextSeq 500. To allow correction of PCR and sequencing errors, the TCR library protocol tagged every TCR cDNA molecule with a unique molecular identifier. Concerning the study's data processing: TCR identification, UMI-based error correction and CDR3 extraction were all carried out with Decombinator tools. Expanded TCRs were defined as those above a frequency of 2 per 1,000, corresponding to the top 1% of the tumor frequency distribution. Expanded tumor TCRs were classed as regional if statistically deemed absent (corrected P<0.05) from at least one tumor region, otherwise ubiquitous. Each repertoire was subsampled 100 times to 5,000 TCRs, after which Renyi diversity was computed with the R vegan package. To build CDR3 similarity networks, amino acid triplet string-kernel similarity was used, and CDR3s were connected when their pairwise similarity was above 0.82. Starting from the raw public reads, TCRdb applied fastp trimming at Q25, assembled clones with MiXCR and retained in-frame beta chains. Under each unique CDR3 protein, matching rows form one entry showing the most common genes and DNA. Here the V and J calls rest on TCRdb's processing, not on the authors' analysis. The sample table lists about 2,800 distinct CDR3 sequences, approximately 48% of them with a count of one. Approximately 21% of the sample is held by the ten biggest clonotypes.

The record originates from a study of spatial heterogeneity in lung cancer (dated by TCRdb to the late 2010s). General notes on the study: Beta-chain transcripts were consistently detected in greater numbers than alpha-chain transcripts, which likely reflects a higher abundance of beta-chain transcripts. In tumor regions, TCR transcript counts showed a strong correlation with a T cell transcriptional module score from matched bulk RNA-seq. Nonsynonymous mutation counts, determined by whole-exome sequencing of tumor tissue, were related to features of the TCR repertoire. In non-small cell lung cancer, the study made a quantitative comparison of TCR alpha and beta repertoires among multiple tumor regions, matched nontumor lung and blood. In the raw uncorrected reads, each unique combination of TCR and UMI appeared more than ten times on average. Both alpha and beta chains were TCR-sequenced in samples taken at surgery, namely 220 tumor regions, fewer than 80 matched nontumor lung samples and approximately 51 PBMC samples. The study at large found these results: TCR-seq coverage of tumor T cells was estimated to be only 6% to 7.5% for alpha chains and roughly 14% for beta chains. The number of expanded intratumoral alpha and beta TCRs correlated with the tumor nonsynonymous mutation count. Additional single-cell paired TCR alpha and beta sequencing was considered necessary to confirm, at a functional level, the hypothesis that regional TCRs recognize regional mutations. Counts of ubiquitous and regional expanded TCRs were found to correlate with counts of ubiquitous and regional nonsynonymous mutations, respectively.

Spanning cysteine to phenylalanine, the CDR3 consists of 14 amino acids. The read is trimmed to its CDR3 DNA, 42 bases read in frame from base 1. V and J are truncated by 8 bases and 0 bases respectively, leaving an intervening sequence of 11 bases. For CDR1 and CDR2, the germline V gene lists SGHAT and FQNNGV. According to the study, the label for this sample's time point signals: sample taken at primary tumor resection. The donors were approximately 70 patients from the lung TRACERx cohort who had early-stage, untreated non-small cell lung cancer. Whole RNA extracted from tumor and nontumor lung tissue, or from cryopreserved PBMC samples, was used for TCR sequencing without cell sorting. Patients were selected for TCR sequencing only if sufficient RNA was available from at least two tumor regions. Before selection, tumor and adjacent nontumor lung specimens were reviewed by a lung pathologist.

The receptor chain draws on TRBV11-2 and TRBJ2-1; the D gene assignment is ambiguous. The sequence was collected from a male donor with early-stage non-small cell lung cancer. This sample comprised lung tumor tissue, obtained at surgery. The nucleotide sequence reads as follows: TGTGCCAGCCGAAGGACCCTCTCCTACAATGAGCAGTTCTTC. It translates to CASRRTLSYNEQFF.